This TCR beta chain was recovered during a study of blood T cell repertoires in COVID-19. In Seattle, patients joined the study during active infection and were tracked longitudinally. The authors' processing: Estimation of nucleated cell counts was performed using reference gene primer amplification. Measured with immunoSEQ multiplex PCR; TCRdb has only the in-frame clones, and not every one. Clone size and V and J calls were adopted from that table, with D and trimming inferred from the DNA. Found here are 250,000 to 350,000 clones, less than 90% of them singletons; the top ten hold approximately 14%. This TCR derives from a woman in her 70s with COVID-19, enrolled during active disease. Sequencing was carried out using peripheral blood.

CDR3 protein: CASRDRGLGQPQHF. Here the CDR3 DNA reads TGTGCCAGCAGGGACAGGGGGCTCGGTCAGCCCCAGCATTTT. The chain recombines TRBV2 with TRBJ1-5; 11 nucleotides line up with TRBD1. CDR3 length: 14 residues. V lost 6 bases to trimming and J lost 6 bases; unmatched junction nucleotides: 4. CDR1 is SNHLY, CDR2 FYNNEI, per germline.